One sample yielded the 25 T cell receptor beta chains listed below, sequenced in a study of blood T cell repertoires in COVID-19. Libraries were prepared by immunoSEQ multiplex PCR; TCRdb keeps only in-frame clonotypes and omits some of them. The sample gives around 250,000 clones, around 90% of which show up once; about 4% is in the top ten. The specimen was PBMCs or T cells enriched from blood (not recorded which). The receptors come from a woman in her 30s with acute COVID-19.

The chain joins TRBV28 to TRBJ2-5, with 8 positions matching TRBD1. V gave up 6 bases and J gave up 5 bases; unmatched junction bases: 5. The germline V gene has CDR1 MDHEN and CDR2 SYDVKM. The length of the CDR3 is 13 residues. CDR3 nucleotide sequence: TGTGCCAGCAGGGACAGGGTTGAGGAGACCCAGTACTTC. Translation gives CASRDRVEETQYF.

The genes are TRBV30 and TRBJ1-5, with 9 bases lining up with TRBD1. CDR1 GTSNPN and CDR2 SVGIG come from the germline V gene (reference sequence). V was clipped by 5 bases and J by 6 bases; unmatched bases: 14. The length of the CDR3 is 16 residues. The CDR3 sequence: CAWGTGNIPLGQPQHF. CDR3 bases: TGTGCCTGGGGGACAGGGAATATCCCCCTCGGTCAGCCCCAGCATTTT.

V and J are TRBV6-4 and TRBJ2-3; the D is unclear. The CDR3 consists of 13 residues. CDR1 and CDR2 from the germline V gene are MRHNA and SNTAGT. Deletions cut 2 bases from V and 4 bases from J, with 7 bases between. The CDR3 coding sequence is TGTGCCAGCAGTGACCCCCCTGCAGATACGCAGTATTTT. Translation: CASSDPPADTQYF.

V is TRBV10-3 and J is TRBJ2-1; maybe TRBD1 (5 bases). V was clipped by 3 bases and J by 0 bases, with 18 bases between them. From germline, CDR1 is ENHRY and CDR2 SYGVKD. This CDR3 has 18 amino acids. As DNA, the CDR3 is TGTGCCATCAGTGAAATGGGGCAGCTGTTTAGCTCCTACAATGAGCAGTTCTTC. It is translated as CAISEMGQLFSSYNEQFF.

The chain combines TRBV9 with TRBJ2-3; D is unresolved. The CDR3 has 14 amino acids. Germline V lookup: CDR1 SGDLS, CDR2 YYNGEE. V was shortened by 4 bases and J by 4 bases, with 13 bases between the two germline ends. DNA of the CDR3: TGTGCCAGCAGCTCCCATTACAGTTCAGATACGCAGTATTTT. Translation: CASSSHYSSDTQYF.

The J gene is TRBJ2-7, the V gene TRBV6-4, with 8 bases that match TRBD2. The length of the CDR3 is 14 residues. Trimming removed 3 bases from V and 2 bases from J; junction bases left unmatched: 3. Germline assignment: CDR1 MRHNA and CDR2 SNTAGT. This chain's CDR3 is CASSEGLGTYEQYF. CDR3 coding DNA: TGTGCCAGCAGTGAGGGACTAGGAACCTACGAGCAGTACTTC.

The chain couples TRBV4-1 to TRBJ2-7; 14 bases fit TRBD2. Germline V gives CDR1 MGHRA, CDR2 YSYEKL. J was trimmed by 5 bases and V by 1 base; bases with no gene match: 7. CDR3 size: 17 residues. CDR3 protein: CASSQGTSGRFWDEQYF. The CDR3 DNA reads TGCGCCAGCAGCCAAGGGACTAGCGGGAGGTTCTGGGACGAGCAGTACTTC.

V gene TRBV7-3 combines with J gene TRBJ1-1; 7 nucleotides match TRBD1. The CDR3 contains 13 residues. CDR1 SGHTA and CDR2 FQGTGA come from the germline V gene. Unmatched junction bases numbered 1, after V lost 5 bases and J lost 1 base. The CDR3 reads CASSPGGNTEAFF. The CDR3 region has the DNA TGTGCCAGCAGCCCAGGGGGGAACACTGAAGCTTTCTTT.

The chain combines TRBV18 with TRBJ2-7, with 8 bases lining up with TRBD1. J was trimmed by 3 bases and V by 2 bases; bases with no gene match: 3. The CDR3 consists of 14 residues. Germline V lookup: CDR1 KGHSH, CDR2 LQKENI. The CDR3: CASSPDRGSYEQYF. In nucleotides, the CDR3 is TGTGCCAGCTCACCAGACAGGGGCAGCTACGAGCAGTACTTC.

This clone appeared once. The rearrangement uses TRBV10-3 and TRBJ1-5; 7 bases line up with TRBD1. Germline-derived CDR1 and CDR2 are ENHRY and SYGVKD. There are 16 residues in the CDR3. Unmatched junction bases numbered 11, after V lost 5 bases and J lost 4 bases. The CDR3 spells CAISMTGSVLNQPQHF. The CDR3 region has the DNA TGTGCCATCAGTATGACAGGGTCGGTACTAAATCAGCCCCAGCATTTT.

V and J are TRBV11-2 and TRBJ2-3; the D gene is possibly TRBD2 (5 bases). Germline V gives CDR1 SGHAT, CDR2 FQNNGV. This CDR3 is built from 17 residues. V was trimmed by 2 bases and J by 0 bases, leaving 15 bases between them. The CDR3 protein is CASSLRNFGESTDTQYF. Here the CDR3 DNA reads TGTGCCAGCAGCTTAAGAAATTTCGGGGAAAGCACAGATACGCAGTATTTT. Drawing the rest from reference TRBV11-2 and TRBJ2-3, the complete variable domain is EAGVAQSPRYKIIEKRQSVAFWCNPISGHATLYWYQQILGQGPKLLIQFQNNGVVDDSQLPKDRFSAERLKGVDSTLKIQPAKLEDSAVYLCASSLRNFGESTDTQYFGPGTRLTVL.

This clone is a singleton in its sample. The rearrangement joins TRBV28 to TRBJ2-3; D gene uncertain. From germline, CDR1 is MDHEN and CDR2 SYDVKM. The CDR3 extends over 14 amino acids. Trimming stripped 6 bases from V and 0 bases from J, with 10 bases between. CDR3: CASSPYQSTDTQYF. The CDR3 bases are TGTGCCAGCAGCCCCTATCAAAGCACAGATACGCAGTATTTT. Complete variable domain (other parts from reference TRBV28 and TRBJ2-3): DVKVTQSSRYLVKRTGEKVFLECVQDMDHENMFWYRQDPGLGLRLIYFSYDVKMKEKGDIPEGYSVSREKKERFSLILESASTNQTSMYLCASSPYQSTDTQYFGPGTRLTVL.

The rearrangement links TRBV9 to TRBJ2-5, with 10 bases lining up with TRBD1. This CDR3 region has 17 residues. V lost 1 base to trimming and J lost 5 bases; unmatched junction nucleotides: 11. Germline V gene lookup returns CDR1 SGDLS and CDR2 YYNGEE. The CDR3 region has the DNA TGTGCCAGCAGCGTATCCTCCGGGACAGGGGTTTATGAGACCCAGTACTTC. Amino acid sequence: CASSVSSGTGVYETQYF.

The chain uses TRBV3-1 (or the pseudogene TRBV3-2) and TRBJ2-7; TRBD2 aligns across 8 bases. Germline CDR1 is LGHDT and CDR2 is YNNKEL (reference sequence). The CDR3 consists of 14 residues. Germline trimming cut 0 bases from V and 6 bases from J; bases unmatched to any gene: 4. CDR3 sequence reads: CASSQDHGGGEQYF. CDR3 in DNA: TGTGCCAGCAGCCAAGACCACGGGGGGGGCGAGCAGTACTTC.

Only one count was recorded for this clone. This sequence joins TRBV3-1 (or the pseudogene TRBV3-2) and TRBJ1-4; D possibly corresponds to TRBD1 (6 bases). The CDR3 covers 13 residues. With 5 bases removed from V and 10 bases from J, the gap between germline ends came to 14 bases. Germline-derived CDR1 and CDR2 are LGHDT and YNNKEL (reference sequence). The CDR3 bases are TGTGCCAGCAGCGCCAGGGGAAACGCAAAACTGTTTTTT. This codes for CASSARGNAKLFF.

This rearrangement joins TRBV28 to TRBJ1-6, with TRBD1 matching over 7 bases. Germline CDR1 and CDR2: MDHEN and SYDVKM. CDR3 size: 18 residues. Trimming removed 6 bases from V and 2 bases from J; junction bases left unmatched: 13. The CDR3 region is CASSSPGYRGPYNSPLHF. The CDR3 DNA follows: TGTGCCAGCAGCTCCCCCGGGTACAGGGGCCCCTATAATTCACCCCTCCACTTT. The whole variable domain, remainder taken from reference TRBV28 and TRBJ1-6, is DVKVTQSSRYLVKRTGEKVFLECVQDMDHENMFWYRQDPGLGLRLIYFSYDVKMKEKGDIPEGYSVSREKKERFSLILESASTNQTSMYLCASSSPGYRGPYNSPLHFGNGTRLTVT.

CDR3 region: CASSEYNSGNTIYF. The DNA of the CDR3 is TGTGCCAGCAGTGAATATAACTCTGGAAACACCATATATTTT. The chain combines TRBV25-1 with TRBJ1-3; D gene uncertain. The CDR3 is 14 residues long. Trimming shortened V by 0 bases and J by 0 bases, and 3 bases separated the two germline ends. Germline V gene data show CDR1 as MGHDK and CDR2 as SYGVNS.

The CDR3 bases are TGTGCCAGCAGCTTGGGCGACAGGGACCACGAGCAGTACTTC. As protein: CASSLGDRDHEQYF. The genes are TRBV5-6 and TRBJ2-7; 7 bases line up with TRBD1. Germline V gene data show CDR1 as SGHDT and CDR2 as YYEEEE. The length of the CDR3 is 14 residues. The V segment lost 0 bases and the J segment 5 bases; nucleotides outside the gene matches: 5.

This clone was seen just once. The V call is TRBV23-1, the J call TRBJ2-7, with 13 bases fitting TRBD2. TRBV23-1 is an open reading frame whose function is uncertain. The CDR3 sequence is 17 residues long. Trimming cost V 2 bases and J 3 bases; bases outside gene matches: 7. The CDR3 is CASSQLKLAGGDYEQYF. In DNA form, the CDR3 reads TGCGCCAGCAGTCAACTTAAACTAGCGGGAGGGGACTACGAGCAGTACTTC.

The chain employs TRBV9 and TRBJ2-1, with D perhaps matching TRBD2 (5 bases). The V end lost 0 bases, the J end lost 6 bases, and 13 bases lay between the germline ends. The CDR3 has 15 amino acids. The germline CDR1 and CDR2 sequences are SGDLS and YYNGEE. CDR3 DNA sequence: TGTGCCAGCAGCGTAGAATATAGCGCAGGCAATGAGCAGTTCTTC. This codes for CASSVEYSAGNEQFF.

The chain combines TRBV29-1 with TRBJ2-1, with 9 bases matching TRBD2. The CDR3 totals 13 residues. Germline V gene lookup returns CDR1 SQVTM and CDR2 ANQGSEA. Germline trimming cut 3 bases from V and 7 bases from J; bases unmatched to any gene: 4. The CDR3 here is CSVDRREGNEQFF. CDR3 coding DNA: TGCAGCGTTGATCGGCGGGAGGGTAATGAGCAGTTCTTC.

The chain uses TRBV6-5 and TRBJ2-2; TRBD2 might be the D (6 bases). This CDR3 contains 15 residues. Germline V lookup: CDR1 MNHEY, CDR2 SVGAGI. Between the trimmed V and J ends, which lost 6 bases and 5 bases, there was a span of 16 bases. CDR3 DNA sequence: TGTGCCAGCAGGGTTCGGAGGGGAGGAACCGGGGAGCTGTTTTTT. It specifies CASRVRRGGTGELFF.

The chain uses TRBV7-9 and TRBJ2-4; D unclear. CDR1 and CDR2 from the germline V gene are SEHNR and FQNEAQ (reference sequence). V lost 5 bases and J lost 5, with 7 bases in between. The CDR3 length is 12 residues. CDR3 sequence: CASSQQENIQYF. In DNA form, the CDR3 reads TGTGCCAGCAGCCAACAAGAAAACATTCAGTACTTC.

The J gene is TRBJ2-1, the V gene TRBV28; TRBD2 matches at 10 bases. The CDR3 is 15 residues long. Per germline, CDR1 MDHEN and CDR2 SYDVKM. Trimming cost V 3 bases and J 5 bases; bases outside gene matches: 4. The CDR3 protein is CASSFPSGSHNEQFF. The DNA of the CDR3 is TGTGCCAGCAGTTTCCCTAGCGGGAGCCACAATGAGCAGTTCTTC.

This clone was seen more than once but under ten times. An end of the junction does not agree with germline; a read error may underlie this. This rearrangement joins TRBV6-5 to TRBJ2-2; 8 bases map to TRBD2. The germline CDR1 and CDR2 sequences are MNHEY and SVGAGI. The CDR3 runs to 15 residues. The CDR3 coding sequence is TGTGCCAGCAGGATTTATAGCGGGAACGCCGGGGAGCTGTTTTTT. This encodes CASRIYSGNAGELFF.